The 26 T cell receptor beta chains below come from one sample, sequenced in a study of T cell responses to AZD1222 COVID-19 vaccine. Clones were sequenced by immunoSEQ multiplex PCR, and TCRdb holds only the in-frame ones, with some missing. The table lists around 77,000 clones, 86% of them singletons. The sample consisted of peripheral blood, taken on day 0 of AZD1222 vaccination. The receptors were sampled from an adult in good health.

The V gene is TRBV20-1, the J gene TRBJ1-5; D is unresolved. Germline V gene data show CDR1 as DFQATT and CDR2 as SNEGSKA (reference sequence). The CDR3 covers 14 residues. V lost 3 bases to trimming and J lost 1 base, with 10 bases between them. The CDR3 loop reads CSASQVASNQPQHF. DNA for the CDR3: TGCAGTGCTAGTCAGGTCGCGAGCAATCAGCCCCAGCATTTT.

This clone was counted between two and nine times. The V and J genes are TRBV4-3 and TRBJ1-4; TRBD1 aligns across 7 bases. Trimming at V came to 0 bases and at J to 7 bases, leaving 8 bases not matched to a gene. This CDR3 comprises 16 residues. CDR1 LGHNA and CDR2 YSLEER come from the germline V gene. The CDR3 nucleotides are TGCGCCAGCAGCCAAGACGCGACAGGGTTTGGTGAAAAACTGTTTTTT. Residues: CASSQDATGFGEKLFF.

The V call is TRBV6-5, the J call TRBJ2-7, with unresolved D. Germline V gene sequence: CDR1 MNHEY, CDR2 SVGAGI. This CDR3 contains 11 residues. Trimming took 10 bases from V and 3 from J, leaving 10 bases between them. This chain's CDR3 is CAIGSGYEQYF. In DNA, the CDR3 is TGTGCCATCGGCAGTGGCTACGAGCAGTACTTC.

This clone has only a few counts. The chain uses TRBV5-4 and TRBJ2-1, with D possibly called TRBD1 or TRBD2 (6 bases each). The V end was cut by 1 base, the J end by 4 bases, with 9 bases between. CDR1 and CDR2 from the germline V gene are SGHNT and YYREEE (reference sequence). CDR3 length: 14 residues. The CDR3 loop is CASSLIGGYNEQFF. The CDR3 DNA is TGTGCCAGCAGCTTGATAGGGGGGTACAATGAGCAGTTCTTC.

The chain has TRBV19 and TRBJ1-5; TRBD1 is a possible D gene (5 bases). CDR1 is LNHDA, CDR2 SQIVND, per germline (reference sequence). The V and J ends lost 7 bases and 4 bases respectively, with 11 bases between them. This CDR3 spans 13 amino acids. The CDR3 region has the DNA TGTGCCAGTACCAGGACACAGAATCAGCCCCAGCATTTT. Residues: CASTRTQNQPQHF.

V is TRBV11-2 and J is TRBJ1-4; 9 nucleotides match TRBD1. The CDR3 is made up of 14 amino acids. Germline V lookup: CDR1 SGHAT, CDR2 FQNNGV. With V trimmed by 5 bases and J by 10 bases, 8 bases remained unmatched. This CDR3 is CASSPRQGGGKLFF. In DNA, the CDR3 is TGTGCCAGCAGCCCCCGACAGGGGGGAGGAAAACTGTTTTTT.

The rearrangement uses TRBV11-2 and TRBJ1-5; tentatively, D is TRBD1 (5 bases). Trimming shortened V by 5 bases and J by 11 bases, and 16 bases separated the two germline ends. CDR3 length: 13 residues. The germline gives CDR1 SGHAT, CDR2 FQNNGV. The DNA for the CDR3 is TGTGCCAGCAGCGCAGAGCCGGGGGGATCCCAGCATTTT. It specifies CASSAEPGGSQHF.

The chain links TRBV6-6 to TRBJ1-5; weak D call: TRBD1 (6 bases). Germline lookup yields CDR1 MNHNY and CDR2 SVGAGI (reference sequence). The CDR3 is made up of 16 amino acids. The V and J ends lost 0 bases and 2 bases respectively, with 11 bases between them. CDR3 nucleotide sequence: TGTGCCAGCAGTTACTCGGGCAGGGGTCGCAATCAGCCCCAGCATTTT. It specifies CASSYSGRGRNQPQHF.

V usage is TRBV12-3 or TRBV12-4 and J usage is TRBJ2-7, with D perhaps matching TRBD2 (5 bases). V shed 1 base and J shed 7 bases, with 11 bases lying between them. The CDR3 has 13 residues. CDR3 residues: CASSLGRTGEQYF. The DNA of the CDR3 is TGTGCCAGCAGTTTAGGCAGGACGGGAGAGCAGTACTTC.

The chain is built from TRBV18 and TRBJ2-7; tentative D call: TRBD1 (6 bases). The V gene lost 0 bases and the J gene lost 3 bases, with 15 bases spanning the gap. The length of the CDR3 is 16 residues. The V gene's germline CDR1 is KGHSH and CDR2 LQKENI. In DNA, the CDR3 is TGTGCCAGCTCACCACCGTCGTCACAGGGAAACTACGAGCAGTACTTC. Its translation: CASSPPSSQGNYEQYF.

Notes on this clone: Other DNA sequences of this sample code for an identical CDR3. The gene calls are TRBV18 and TRBJ1-5; D is possibly TRBD1 (5 bases). Trimming removed 2 bases from V and 1 base from J, with 9 bases in between. The CDR3 is 15 amino acids. Germline-derived CDR1 and CDR2 are KGHSH and LQKENI. DNA of the CDR3: TGTGCCAGCTCACCAGGGACGGAAAGCAATCAGCCCCAGCATTTT. Protein sequence: CASSPGTESNQPQHF.

The chain has TRBV11-2 and TRBJ1-2; unclear D gene. Germline lookup yields CDR1 SGHAT and CDR2 FQNNGV. The CDR3 is made up of 14 amino acids. V was shortened by 1 base and J by 8 bases, with 14 bases between the two germline ends. The CDR3 region is CASSLGNGRSGYTF. The CDR3 DNA sequence: TGTGCCAGCAGCTTAGGAAACGGCCGGAGCGGCTACACCTTC.

The chain links TRBV7-9 to TRBJ1-1; D gene unclear. The CDR3 runs 12 residues. Germline CDR1 and CDR2: SEHNR and FQNEAQ (reference sequence). V lost 5 bases to trimming and J lost 3 bases, with 7 bases between them. The CDR3 region is CASSQRDTEAFF. DNA of the CDR3: TGTGCCAGCAGCCAAAGGGACACTGAAGCTTTCTTT.

The J gene is TRBJ2-1, the V gene TRBV7-9; 8 nucleotides line up with TRBD1. Germline assignment: CDR1 SEHNR and CDR2 FQNEAQ (reference sequence). There are 15 residues in the CDR3. Losses at the gene ends were 5 bases for V and 8 bases for J; bases not matched to a gene: 11. CDR3 in DNA: TGTGCCAGCAGCGTACGACGGCAGGGGGCAGATGAGCAGTTCTTC. This codes for CASSVRRQGADEQFF.

The chain is built from TRBV4-2 and TRBJ1-2; 9 positions agree with TRBD1. The CDR3 runs 15 residues. CDR1 LGHNA and CDR2 YNFKEQ come from the germline V gene. The ends lost 1 base at V and 4 bases at J; junction bases unmatched: 4. This chain's CDR3 is CASSQGTGEVYGYTF. For the CDR3, the DNA is TGTGCCAGCAGCCAAGGGACAGGGGAAGTCTATGGCTACACCTTC.

A few counts support this clone. The chain uses TRBV9 and TRBJ1-3; 8 bases are shared with TRBD1. J gave up 4 bases and V 3 bases, and 6 bases lay outside the gene matches. There are 15 residues in the CDR3. The germline V gene encodes CDR1 SGDLS and CDR2 YYNGEE. As DNA, the CDR3 is TGTGCCAGCAGCGCGTCGACAGGGGACGGAAACACCATATATTTT. Translating it yields CASSASTGDGNTIYF.

The V call is TRBV30, the J call TRBJ2-3; D is unresolved. Germline V gene data show CDR1 as GTSNPN and CDR2 as SVGIG (reference sequence). V dropped 0 bases and J dropped 6 bases, with 19 bases sitting between them. The CDR3 covers 16 residues. The CDR3 here is CAWSVLNSMNLDTQYF. The CDR3 region has the DNA TGTGCCTGGAGTGTACTGAACAGTATGAATTTGGATACGCAGTATTTT.

The chain carries TRBV28 and TRBJ2-3; no clear D gene. The CDR3 is 12 amino acids. Germline assignment: CDR1 MDHEN and CDR2 SYDVKM. V was cut by 3 bases and J by 2 bases, with 3 bases left in between. The CDR3 DNA sequence: TGTGCCAGCAGTTTCAACACAGATACGCAGTATTTT. Amino acid sequence: CASSFNTDTQYF. The full variable domain, in which reference TRBV28 and TRBJ2-3 provide the parts outside the CDR3, is DVKVTQSSRYLVKRTGEKVFLECVQDMDHENMFWYRQDPGLGLRLIYFSYDVKMKEKGDIPEGYSVSREKKERFSLILESASTNQTSMYLCASSFNTDTQYFGPGTRLTVL.

The gene calls are TRBV20-1 and TRBJ2-7; a possible D gene is TRBD1 (6 bases). The germline V and J ends were trimmed by 3 bases and 4 bases, with 19 bases remaining between them. The CDR3 extends over 15 amino acids. Germline V gene sequence: CDR1 DFQATT, CDR2 SNEGSKA (reference sequence). CDR3 nucleotides: TGCAGTGCTAGTGCACAGGGTATAAATAGGTACGAGCAGTACTTC. Protein product: CSASAQGINRYEQYF.

The DNA of the CDR3 is TGTGCCAGCTCACCCGACAGAACTAATGAAAAACTGTTTTTT. Amino acid sequence: CASSPDRTNEKLFF. The rearrangement joins TRBV18 to TRBJ1-4; TRBD1 is a possible D gene (5 bases). Trimming left V 3 bases short and J 1 base short, with 6 bases between. This CDR3 has 14 residues. Germline CDR1 is KGHSH and CDR2 is LQKENI. The whole variable domain, remainder taken from reference TRBV18 and TRBJ1-4, is NAGVMQNPRHLVRRRGQEARLRCSPMKGHSHVYWYRQLPEEGLKFMVYLQKENIIDESGMPKERFSAEFPKEGPSILRIQQVVRGDSAAYFCASSPDRTNEKLFFGSGTQLSVL.

Only a few counts were recorded for this clone. This rearrangement joins TRBV4-1 to TRBJ1-2; D might be TRBD1 (6 bases). Germline CDR1 reads MGHRA; CDR2 reads YSYEKL. Trimming removed 0 bases at V and 7 bases at J, with 15 bases between. The CDR3 contains 15 residues. The CDR3 DNA follows: TGCGCCAGCAGCCAAGAGACAGGTCTATCTTCTGGCTACACCTTC. Translation: CASSQETGLSSGYTF.

This clone appeared once. V usage is TRBV19 and J usage is TRBJ2-1, with D perhaps matching TRBD1 (6 bases). The germline V gene encodes CDR1 LNHDA and CDR2 SQIVND (reference sequence). The CDR3 is 15 residues long. V was pared by 7 bases and J by 0 bases, with 13 bases between. The CDR3 sequence: CASKQGSGSYNEQFF. The CDR3 DNA follows: TGTGCCAGTAAACAGGGTTCGGGCTCCTACAATGAGCAGTTCTTC.

The chain's CDR3 is CASSSSPGTGNTIYF. In nucleotides, the CDR3 is TGTGCCAGCAGCTCCAGTCCCGGGACAGGGAACACCATATATTTT. This rearrangement joins TRBV6-5 to TRBJ1-3, with TRBD1 matching over 9 bases. Germline CDR1 MNHEY, CDR2 SVGAGI. The CDR3 consists of 15 residues. Trimming cost V 6 bases and J 7 bases; bases outside gene matches: 10.

The chain employs TRBV5-4 and TRBJ1-1; D remains ambiguous. This CDR3 is 13 amino acids long. The V gene's germline CDR1 is SGHNT and CDR2 YYREEE (reference sequence). Trimming pared 6 bases from V and 1 base from J, leaving 10 bases between. The CDR3 nucleotides read TGTGCCAGCACCCGGACGGAGAACACTGAAGCTTTCTTT. Amino acid sequence: CASTRTENTEAFF.

V and J are TRBV10-3 and TRBJ1-3, with a possible D match to TRBD1 (6 bases). This CDR3 spans 16 amino acids. Trimming left V 0 bases short and J 5 bases short, with 14 bases between. Germline CDR1 reads ENHRY; CDR2 reads SYGVKD. The DNA for the CDR3 is TGTGCCATCAGTGAGTCGAGGGGGGCGCCCAGAAACACCATATATTTT. The encoded protein is CAISESRGAPRNTIYF.

V usage is TRBV5-1 and J usage is TRBJ1-2; TRBD1 is a possible D gene (5 bases). The V gene's germline CDR1 is SGHRS and CDR2 YFSETQ. The CDR3 totals 14 residues. Trimming left V 4 bases short and J 5 bases short, with 15 bases between. CDR3 nucleotide sequence: TGCGCCAGCAGCATAGGGACGACGGGGTATGGCTACACCTTC. As protein: CASSIGTTGYGYTF.